A single sample is the source of the 28 T cell receptor beta chains below, sequenced in a study of T cell changes during pregnancy in multiple sclerosis. Repertoires were generated with immunoSEQ multiplex PCR, while TCRdb's copy carries only in-frame clones and drops some. The table includes roughly 70,000 clones, 80% to 90% detected once. The starting material was peripheral blood, obtained before pregnancy. These receptors were collected from a female donor with multiple sclerosis, enrolled in a pregnancy study.

The chain recombines TRBV5-1 with TRBJ2-1; D perhaps matches TRBD2 (5 bases). V gave up 4 bases and J gave up 3 bases, with 17 bases separating them. Per the germline V gene, CDR1 is SGHRS and CDR2 is YFSETQ. The CDR3 has 16 amino acids. Here the CDR3 DNA reads TGCGCCAGCAGCGCAGGACTCGTTTCCAGCTACAATGAGCAGTTCTTC. Translated, it gives CASSAGLVSSYNEQFF.

V gene TRBV7-9 combines with J gene TRBJ1-4; D is undetermined. The CDR3 is made up of 14 amino acids. CDR1 is SEHNR, CDR2 FQNEAQ, per germline (reference sequence). The germline V and J ends were trimmed by 4 bases and 2 bases, with 8 bases remaining between them. CDR3 sequence (DNA): TGTGCCAGCAGCTCTTTAGCCACTAATGAAAAACTGTTTTTT. Its translation is CASSSLATNEKLFF.

This clone was seen only once. V is TRBV18 and J is TRBJ2-2; TRBD2 might be the D (5 bases). Trimming left V 5 bases short and J 1 base short, with 11 bases between. The CDR3 loop spans 15 amino acids. Looked up from germline, CDR1 is KGHSH and CDR2 is LQKENI. Here the CDR3 reads CASSSGLENTGELFF. In nucleotides, the CDR3 is TGTGCCAGCTCATCAGGACTCGAGAACACCGGGGAGCTGTTTTTT. The whole variable domain, filled in from reference TRBV18 and TRBJ2-2, reads NAGVMQNPRHLVRRRGQEARLRCSPMKGHSHVYWYRQLPEEGLKFMVYLQKENIIDESGMPKERFSAEFPKEGPSILRIQQVVRGDSAAYFCASSSGLENTGELFFGEGSRLTVL.

J is TRBJ2-7 and V is TRBV27; 7 nucleotides line up with TRBD2. The germline V gene has CDR1 MNHEY and CDR2 SMNVEV (reference sequence). V was pared by 0 bases and J by 3 bases, with 2 bases of the junction left unmatched. The CDR3 extends over 14 amino acids. CDR3 region: CASSLSRGFYEQYF. Here the CDR3 DNA reads TGTGCCAGCAGTTTATCGCGGGGGTTCTACGAGCAGTACTTC.

CDR3 nucleotide sequence: TGTGCCAGCTGGGAACCGGGACAGGGGAAGCACGAGCAGTACTTC. It encodes CASWEPGQGKHEQYF. The genes are TRBV6-5 and TRBJ2-7; 10 bases agree with TRBD1. Trimming removed 8 bases from V and 5 bases from J; junction bases left unmatched: 12. The CDR3 totals 15 residues. CDR1 and CDR2 from the germline V gene are MNHEY and SVGAGI.

CDR3 sequence reads: CASSYGDLLQETQYF. CDR3 sequence (DNA): TGTGCCAGCAGTTACGGGGACTTACTGCAAGAGACCCAGTACTTC. This chain links TRBV6-5 with TRBJ2-5, with TRBD2 as a possible D gene (6 bases). CDR1 MNHEY and CDR2 SVGAGI come from the germline V gene. V dropped 2 bases and J dropped 2 bases, with 12 bases sitting between them. This CDR3 has 15 amino acids.

The sample holds one count of this clone. V is TRBV19 and J is TRBJ2-3; a possible D gene is TRBD2 (6 bases). V lost 3 bases to trimming and J lost 2 bases, with 12 bases between them. Germline CDR1 LNHDA, CDR2 SQIVND (reference sequence). This CDR3 has 15 residues. CDR3 in amino acids: CASSIWSGVTDTQYF. The DNA of the CDR3 is TGTGCCAGTAGTATCTGGTCGGGGGTCACAGATACGCAGTATTTT.

In this sample, this clone turned up once. This chain joins TRBV11-2 and TRBJ1-1; D is unclear. This CDR3 is 14 amino acids long. The V end lost 4 bases, the J end lost 3 bases, and 12 bases lay between the germline ends. Germline CDR1 is SGHAT and CDR2 is FQNNGV. The CDR3 DNA sequence: TGTGCCAGCAGCTCTCTTGACACCCACACTGAAGCTTTCTTT. Protein sequence: CASSSLDTHTEAFF.

The chain recombines TRBV6-1 with TRBJ1-5, with 7 bases matching TRBD1. Losses at the gene ends were 2 bases for V and 6 bases for J; bases not matched to a gene: 7. From germline, CDR1 is MNHNS and CDR2 SASEGT. This CDR3 spans 15 amino acids. Here the CDR3 reads CASSETQGMVQPQHF. CDR3 nucleotides: TGTGCCAGCAGTGAAACACAGGGGATGGTTCAGCCCCAGCATTTT.

The CDR3 coding sequence is TGTGCCAGCAGGGCCCGGGACAGGGAATCTGGAAACACCATATATTTT. Its translation is CASRARDRESGNTIYF. The chain employs TRBV2 and TRBJ1-3, with 9 bases lining up with TRBD1. This CDR3 has 16 amino acids. V shed 6 bases, J shed 1 base, and the junction held 7 bases outside the gene matches. Germline CDR1 reads SNHLY; CDR2 reads FYNNEI.

This clone was counted once. The rearrangement uses TRBV7-9 and TRBJ1-2; perhaps TRBD1 as D (6 bases). The CDR3 spans 17 residues. CDR1 SEHNR and CDR2 FQNEAQ come from the germline V gene (reference sequence). V was trimmed by 5 bases and J by 4 bases, leaving 23 bases between them. CDR3 DNA: TGTGCCAGCAGCCCCCATTTATCCCCCACAGGGCTCTATGGCTACACCTTC. It specifies CASSPHLSPTGLYGYTF.

The chain uses TRBV10-3 and TRBJ1-1; 7 nucleotides agree with TRBD1. J lost 4 bases, V lost 4 bases, and 6 bases had no gene match. The CDR3 consists of 14 residues. Looked up from germline, CDR1 is ENHRY and CDR2 is SYGVKD. This CDR3 reads CAISGGQGGTEAFF. As DNA, the CDR3 is TGTGCCATCAGTGGGGGGCAGGGGGGCACTGAAGCTTTCTTT.

The rearrangement joins TRBV7-2 to TRBJ2-7, with TRBD1 matching over 7 bases. The V segment lost 4 bases and the J segment 4 bases; nucleotides outside the gene matches: 7. CDR3 length equals 14 residues. CDR1 is SGHTA, CDR2 FQGNSA, per germline. CDR3 sequence reads: CASSYGSGGYEQYF. CDR3 DNA: TGTGCCAGCAGCTATGGCTCAGGGGGATACGAGCAGTACTTC.

The chain is built from TRBV20-1 and TRBJ2-5, with D possibly being TRBD2 (6 bases). Germline CDR1 and CDR2: DFQATT and SNEGSKA (reference sequence). V lost 6 bases to trimming and J lost 2 bases, with 7 bases between them. CDR3 size: 11 residues. Here the CDR3 reads CSASGQETQYF. CDR3 coding DNA: TGCAGTGCGAGCGGGCAAGAGACCCAGTACTTC.

This clone was seen a single time. As DNA, the CDR3 is TGTGCCAGCAGCCTCGCAGCCCCCCCCTCAGCGGTGAACACCGGGGAGCTGTTTTTT. It codes for CASSLAAPPSAVNTGELFF. The gene calls are TRBV7-8 and TRBJ2-2; a possible D gene is TRBD2 (5 bases). Germline values: CDR1 SGHVS, CDR2 FQNEAQ. Trimming pared 5 bases from V and 1 base from J, leaving 23 bases between. The CDR3 is 19 amino acids.

The CDR3 DNA sequence: TGTGCCAGCAGTTACTCCCGGGACAGCTCGACTGAAGCTTTCTTT. This encodes CASSYSRDSSTEAFF. The rearrangement links TRBV6-5 to TRBJ1-1; 7 bases agree with TRBD1. V was clipped by 0 bases and J by 5 bases; unmatched bases: 6. This CDR3 has 15 residues. Germline CDR1 is MNHEY and CDR2 is SVGAGI.

This rearrangement joins TRBV14 to TRBJ1-1, with unresolved D. CDR1 and CDR2 from the germline V gene are SGHDN and FVKESK. V dropped 2 bases and J dropped 3 bases, with 13 bases sitting between them. The CDR3 is 15 amino acids. As DNA, the CDR3 is TGTGCCAGCAGCCAATTTGAGGGTTCGGACACTGAAGCTTTCTTT. Translating it yields CASSQFEGSDTEAFF. Supplemented by reference TRBV14 and TRBJ1-1, the full variable domain reads EAGVTQFPSHSVIEKGQTVTLRCDPISGHDNLYWYRRVMGKEIKFLLHFVKESKQDESGMPNNRFLAERTGGTYSTLKVQPAELEDSGVYFCASSQFEGSDTEAFFGQGTRLTVV.

The chain combines TRBV5-4 with TRBJ2-3; the match to TRBD2 covers 9 bases. The CDR3 has 17 residues. The trim removed 4 bases at V and 1 base at J, leaving 10 bases unmatched. Germline loops: CDR1 SGHNT, CDR2 YYREEE (reference sequence). The CDR3 bases are TGTGCCAGCAGCCCGGACGATAGCGGGAGTGGCACAGATACGCAGTATTTT. Translated: CASSPDDSGSGTDTQYF.

The CDR3: CASSVPPSGVYNEQFF. CDR3 DNA sequence: TGCGCCAGCAGTGTCCCTCCTAGCGGGGTCTACAATGAGCAGTTCTTC. The chain employs TRBV10-2 and TRBJ2-1; 9 bases agree with TRBD2. The CDR3 has 16 amino acids. Per the germline V gene, CDR1 is WSHSY and CDR2 is SAAADI. J was trimmed by 3 bases and V by 4 bases; bases with no gene match: 7.

The chain couples TRBV20-1 to TRBJ2-2; the D is unclear. V lost 4 bases and J lost 7, with 7 bases in between. The germline CDR1 and CDR2 sequences are DFQATT and SNEGSKA (reference sequence). The CDR3 extends over 11 amino acids. CDR3 in amino acids: CSAMASGELFF. CDR3 in DNA: TGCAGTGCTATGGCTAGCGGGGAGCTGTTTTTT.

CDR3 residues: CASSGGQGVGGYTF. Written as DNA, the CDR3 is TGCGCCAGCAGCGGGGGACAGGGGGTTGGTGGCTACACCTTC. The chain has TRBV5-1 and TRBJ1-2, with 11 bases matching TRBD1. The V and J ends lost 4 bases and 7 bases, in that order; junction bases with no gene match: 6. Germline-derived CDR1 and CDR2 are SGHRS and YFSETQ. The CDR3 consists of 14 residues. The full variable domain, in which reference TRBV5-1 and TRBJ1-2 provide the parts outside the CDR3, is KAGVTQTPRYLIKTRGQQVTLSCSPISGHRSVSWYQQTPGQGLQFLFEYFSETQRNKGNFPGRFSGRQFSNSRSEMNVSTLELGDSALYLCASSGGQGVGGYTFGSGTRLTVV.

The genes are TRBV9 and TRBJ2-2; 11 bases are shared with TRBD2. The germline CDR1 and CDR2 sequences are SGDLS and YYNGEE. This CDR3 has 17 amino acids. Unmatched junction bases numbered 6, after V lost 4 bases and J lost 1 base. CDR3 sequence (DNA): TGTGCCAGCAGCTTCATAGCGGGAGGGTTGAACACCGGGGAGCTGTTTTTT. Amino acid sequence: CASSFIAGGLNTGELFF.

This clone has a handful of counts. This chain uses TRBV10-2 with TRBJ1-1; TRBD1 matches at 10 bases. From germline, CDR1 is WSHSY and CDR2 SAAADI. The V and J ends lost 4 bases and 2 bases, in that order; junction bases with no gene match: 10. The length of the CDR3 is 17 residues. CDR3: CASSAPRDRGKNTEAFF. DNA of the CDR3: TGCGCCAGCAGTGCGCCCCGGGACAGGGGAAAAAACACTGAAGCTTTCTTT.

J is TRBJ2-7 and V is TRBV11-2, with TRBD1 matching over 9 bases. This CDR3 is built from 14 residues. V shed 5 bases and J 2 bases; nucleotides not matched to a gene: 4. Germline CDR1 SGHAT, CDR2 FQNNGV. The CDR3 sequence is CASSPGTGTYEQYF. The CDR3 region has the DNA TGTGCCAGCAGCCCCGGGACAGGGACCTACGAGCAGTACTTC. Filled out from reference TRBV11-2 and TRBJ2-7, the complete variable domain reads EAGVAQSPRYKIIEKRQSVAFWCNPISGHATLYWYQQILGQGPKLLIQFQNNGVVDDSQLPKDRFSAERLKGVDSTLKIQPAKLEDSAVYLCASSPGTGTYEQYFGPGTRLTVT.

This clone was counted a single time. The rearrangement joins TRBV9 to TRBJ2-7; 7 bases agree with TRBD2. The CDR3 is 14 amino acids. V dropped 2 bases and J dropped 5; count of bases not matched to a gene: 7. Germline CDR1 reads SGDLS; CDR2 reads YYNGEE. CDR3 sequence (DNA): TGTGCCAGCAGCGTTTTTGCGGGGGACCACGAGCAGTACTTC. Translating it yields CASSVFAGDHEQYF. The complete variable domain, with remaining parts taken from reference TRBV9 and TRBJ2-7, reads DSGVTQTPKHLITATGQRVTLRCSPRSGDLSVYWYQQSLDQGLQFLIQYYNGEERAKGNILERFSAQQFPDLHSELNLSSLELGDSALYFCASSVFAGDHEQYFGPGTRLTVT.

The chain combines TRBV11-2 with TRBJ1-5, with D possibly being TRBD1 (5 bases). V shed 1 base and J shed 2 bases, with 15 bases lying between them. The germline gives CDR1 SGHAT, CDR2 FQNNGV. The CDR3 sequence is 17 residues long. The CDR3 reads CASSLGGRGYGNQPQHF. DNA for the CDR3: TGTGCCAGCAGCTTAGGGGGGAGGGGTTACGGCAATCAGCCCCAGCATTTT.

The sample holds one count of this clone. The CDR3 nucleotides read TGTGCCAGCAGCGCCAGCTGGACCGCCTCGCCGGGGAACGAGCAGTACTTC. Translating it yields CASSASWTASPGNEQYF. The rearrangement links TRBV9 to TRBJ2-7, with a tentative D call TRBD2 (5 bases). Trimming removed 3 bases at V and 5 bases at J, with 24 bases between. The CDR3 loop spans 17 amino acids. Germline V lookup: CDR1 SGDLS, CDR2 YYNGEE.

This chain connects TRBV7-8 to TRBJ2-7; 10 bases map to TRBD1. Trimming took 3 bases from V and 0 from J; bases not matched to a gene: 8. This CDR3 is 17 amino acids long. Germline V gene data show CDR1 as SGHVS and CDR2 as FQNEAQ. The CDR3 here is CASSFGAGTGASYEQYF. DNA for the CDR3: TGTGCCAGCAGCTTTGGTGCCGGGACAGGGGCCTCCTACGAGCAGTACTTC.